This entry lists 12 T cell receptor beta chains sequenced from one sample in a study of blood T cells in healthy people across ages (dated by TCRdb to the mid-2010s). The library was prepared using 5' RACE. The instrument was an Illumina HiSeq 2500. The second PCR ran for about 7 to 11 cycles and used a J-beta primer mix along with a sample-barcoded 5' primer. Through fastp at Q25 and MiXCR, TCRdb rebuilt clones from the public reads, retaining in-frame beta chains. Rows are unified per CDR3 protein, each entry keeping the most common DNA and genes. Present in this sample are hundreds of thousands of distinct CDR3 sequences, roughly 64% of which were seen just once. Jointly, the top ten make up approximately 20% of the sample. Sequenced material: blood. These receptors were collected from a man aged 25-40 years in good health.

This clonotype has more than one count but fewer than ten. CDR3 region: CASSLAGDRLTGELFF. CDR3 nucleotide sequence: TGTGCCAGCAGCTTAGCGGGGGACCGCTTGACCGGGGAGCTGTTTTTT. V usage is TRBV7-2 and J usage is TRBJ2-2, with D possibly called TRBD1 or TRBD2 (5 bases each). Germline assignment: CDR1 SGHTA and CDR2 FQGNSA. V lost 0 bases and J lost 5, with 13 bases in between. The CDR3 length is 16 residues.

In nucleotides, the CDR3 is TGCAGTGCTGCCTTTAAAGGGGATACGCAGTATTTT. It specifies CSAAFKGDTQYF. J is TRBJ2-3 and V is TRBV20-1; D is unresolved. Germline V gene sequence: CDR1 DFQATT, CDR2 SNEGSKA (reference sequence). V shed 5 bases and J shed 6 bases, with 12 bases lying between them. The CDR3 has 12 residues.

This clonotype was seen a few times. V usage is TRBV6-2 or TRBV6-3 and J usage is TRBJ2-5; 7 bases fit TRBD2. Germline-derived CDR1 and CDR2 are MNHEY and SVGEGT. This CDR3 spans 16 amino acids. The trim removed 5 bases at V and 0 bases at J, leaving 9 bases unmatched. The CDR3 reads CASSPLRAGYQETQYF. The CDR3, as DNA: TGTGCCAGCAGTCCCCTAAGAGCGGGATACCAAGAGACCCAGTACTTC.

At least ten counts were recorded for this clonotype. The chain combines TRBV15 with TRBJ2-5; the match to TRBD1 covers 10 bases. The V segment lost 0 bases and the J segment 2 bases; nucleotides outside the gene matches: 9. Germline CDR1 reads LNHNV; CDR2 reads YYDKDF (reference sequence). The CDR3 totals 18 residues. The chain's CDR3 is CATSRESFGTGDQETQYF. Written as DNA, the CDR3 is TGTGCCACCAGCAGAGAGTCCTTCGGGACAGGGGATCAAGAGACCCAGTACTTC.

This clonotype was detected only once. The chain has TRBV7-9 and TRBJ1-2; a weak D match, TRBD1 (5 bases). The germline V and J ends were trimmed by 0 bases and 3 bases, with 17 bases remaining between them. The germline gives CDR1 SEHNR, CDR2 FQNEAQ (reference sequence). The CDR3 spans 17 residues. CDR3 sequence reads: CASSLAQGSRRYYGYTF. CDR3 nucleotide sequence: TGTGCCAGCAGCTTAGCGCAGGGATCCAGACGGTACTATGGCTACACCTTC.

The chain has TRBV6-1 and TRBJ1-4; unclear D gene. This CDR3 has 15 amino acids. Trimming took 2 bases from V and 8 from J, leaving 15 bases between them. Germline values: CDR1 MNHNS, CDR2 SASEGT. The CDR3 DNA reads as TGTGCCAGCAGTGAATTACTGACCTTGGGAGAAAAACTGTTTTTT. Translation gives CASSELLTLGEKLFF.

The genes are TRBV5-1 and TRBJ2-4; a weak D match, TRBD1 (7 bases). The DNA end is a closer match to TRBJ2-7, so the J assignment may be wrong. Germline V gene lookup returns CDR1 SGHRS and CDR2 YFSETQ. This CDR3 has 14 residues. DNA of the CDR3: TGCGCCAGCAGCTTGTTAGGGGGCGGGGACGAGCAGTACTTC. Translation: CASSLLGGGDEQYF.

A remark on this clonotype: The junction differs from germline at one of its ends, possibly a read error. This chain joins TRBV29-1 and TRBJ1-2; 9 nucleotides line up with TRBD1. The CDR3 is 13 amino acids. Germline-derived CDR1 and CDR2 are SQVTM and ANQGSEA. Here the CDR3 DNA reads TGCGGCGTTTCTGACAGGGGGGACTATGGCTACACCTTC. Amino acid sequence: CGVSDRGDYGYTF.

This chain joins TRBV6-2 or TRBV6-3 and TRBJ2-1; TRBD1 might be the D (6 bases). The length of the CDR3 is 14 residues. CDR1 and CDR2 (germline): MNHEY, SVGEGT. The V end was cut by 8 bases, the J end by 4 bases, with 15 bases between. The CDR3, as DNA: TGTGCCAGCTCTCTCGGGACAAGTTACAATGAGCAGTTCTTC. This encodes CASSLGTSYNEQFF.

The rearrangement links TRBV4-1 to TRBJ2-5; D could derive from TRBD1 or TRBD2 (5 bases each). CDR3 length: 15 residues. Germline-derived CDR1 and CDR2 are MGHRA and YSYEKL. The V end was cut by 3 bases, the J end by 0 bases, with 11 bases between. CDR3 DNA: TGCGCCAGCAGCCAGAAATCGGGACACCAAGAGACCCAGTACTTC. Translation: CASSQKSGHQETQYF.

This clonotype showed up just a few times. The chain is built from TRBV29-1 and TRBJ2-7; D remains unclear. Per germline, CDR1 SQVTM and CDR2 ANQGSEA. V was clipped by 4 bases and J by 6 bases, with 10 bases between them. The CDR3 sequence is 11 residues long. CDR3 DNA: TGCAGCGTTGGGGTCAGCTCCGAGCAGTACTTC. Translated, it gives CSVGVSSEQYF.

A single count supports this clonotype. The chain joins TRBV13 to TRBJ1-6, with TRBD1 identical over 10 bases. With 5 bases clipped from V and 9 bases from J, the junction kept 10 bases outside the gene matches. CDR3 size: 16 residues. Germline V gene data show CDR1 as PRHDT and CDR2 as FYEKMQ (reference sequence). This CDR3 is CASSPARDRGGSPLHF. DNA of the CDR3: TGTGCCAGCAGCCCCGCGAGGGACAGGGGTGGTTCACCCCTCCACTTT.